Following are 2 T cell receptor beta chains from one sample sequenced in a study of patients and donors after allogeneic stem cell transplantation (dated by TCRdb to the early 2020s). The receptor library was made with RT-PCR. Sequencing used a NextSeq 550. TCRdb took the public reads, trimmed them with fastp at Q25, ran MiXCR for clone calling and kept in-frame beta chains. Identical CDR3 proteins give one entry, which carries the most common genes and DNA. The sample table lists around 240,000 distinct CDR3 sequences, 13% to 15% of them with a count of one. Jointly, the top ten make up 9.5% to 13% of the sample. The sequencing input was blood, either unsorted or a sorted T cell fraction (not recorded which). All receptors derive from a human donor who was either an allogeneic HSCT recipient or a stem cell or donor lymphocyte infusion donor (not recorded which). It is not recorded whose cells these are; they may come from a transplant donor.

This clonotype was observed a handful of times. V usage is TRBV11-2 and J usage is TRBJ1-1; D unclear. This CDR3 region has 14 residues. The V end lost 0 bases, the J end lost 7 bases, and 12 bases lay between the germline ends. Germline V gene data show CDR1 as SGHAT and CDR2 as FQNNGV. The CDR3 DNA follows: TGTGCCAGCAGCTTAGAATTAGGTGGCGGTGAAGCTTTCTTT. Protein: CASSLELGGGEAFF.

This clonotype was detected only a few times. This chain connects TRBV5-4 to TRBJ1-1, with D possibly matching TRBD1 (5 bases). Germline V gene sequence: CDR1 SGHNT, CDR2 YYREEE (reference sequence). The CDR3 sequence is 16 residues long. V lost 1 base and J lost 3, with 16 bases in between. CDR3 sequence reads: CASSLSVRVGDTEAFF. The CDR3 DNA sequence: TGTGCCAGCAGCTTGAGTGTTAGGGTGGGGGACACTGAAGCTTTCTTT.